One sample yielded the 14 T cell receptor beta chains listed below, sequenced in a study of cytomegalovirus exposure and HLA in healthy donors. A multiplex PCR was run with 60 Vbeta primers and 13 Jbeta primers. Produced via immunoSEQ multiplex PCR; TCRdb's table is partial and in-frame only. This table holds around 140,000 clones, 82% found once. Sequencing used PBMCs. These TCRs come from a male donor in good health and CMV-seronegative.

The chain uses TRBV2 and TRBJ2-6; 8 bases map to TRBD1. CDR3 size: 16 residues. The V gene's germline CDR1 is SNHLY and CDR2 FYNNEI. The J segment lost 2 bases and the V segment lost 3 bases, leaving 3 bases of the junction unmatched. CDR3 nucleotides: TGTGCCAGCAGTGACCAGGGGGCAGCTGGGGCCAACGTCCTGACTTTC. Translated, it gives CASSDQGAAGANVLTF.

This chain connects TRBV4-3 to TRBJ2-5; D is undetermined. Germline-derived CDR1 and CDR2 are LGHNA and YSLEER. V was trimmed by 0 bases and J by 5 bases, leaving 10 bases between them. This CDR3 is 14 amino acids long. DNA for the CDR3: TGCGCCAGCAGCCAAGAGCGGTACGTGGAGACCCAGTACTTC. It encodes CASSQERYVETQYF.

The V and J genes are TRBV18 and TRBJ2-7; 8 positions agree with TRBD1. The trim removed 0 bases at V and 0 bases at J, leaving 4 bases unmatched. The CDR3 is made up of 16 amino acids. Germline CDR1 and CDR2: KGHSH and LQKENI. The CDR3 nucleotides read TGTGCCAGCTCACCACCGGACAGGGCCCGCTCCTACGAGCAGTACTTC. Its protein product is CASSPPDRARSYEQYF.

This chain uses TRBV11-2 with TRBJ2-4; 13 nucleotides line up with TRBD2. Germline V gene data show CDR1 as SGHAT and CDR2 as FQNNGV. The CDR3 loop spans 19 amino acids. V shed 5 bases, J shed 1 base, and the junction held 11 bases outside the gene matches. The CDR3 here is CASSPYLTTSGRAKNIQYF. The CDR3 DNA is TGTGCCAGCAGCCCGTACCTTACGACTAGCGGGAGGGCCAAAAACATTCAGTACTTC.

The chain links TRBV4-1 to TRBJ2-2; possibly TRBD2 for D (6 bases). The CDR3 extends over 17 amino acids. Trimming removed 4 bases from V and 3 bases from J, with 18 bases in between. Germline CDR1 MGHRA, CDR2 YSYEKL. The DNA of the CDR3 is TGCGCCAGCAGCCCCTCTCTGAGTGGCGGGGACACCGGGGAGCTGTTTTTT. It is translated as CASSPSLSGGDTGELFF.

The count of this clone is one. The chain is built from TRBV30 and TRBJ2-3, with D maybe TRBD2 (6 bases). V shed 4 bases and J shed 5 bases, with 16 bases lying between them. The CDR3 is 14 amino acids. Germline lookup yields CDR1 GTSNPN and CDR2 SVGIG (reference sequence). The DNA for the CDR3 is TGTGCCTGGAACCACCAGGTCGGGGGAGATACGCAGTATTTT. Encoded protein: CAWNHQVGGDTQYF. The variable domain in full, completed from reference TRBV30 and TRBJ2-3, reads SQTIHQWPATLVQPVGSPLSLECTVEGTSNPNLYWYRQAAGRGLQLLFYSVGIGQISSEVPQNLSASRPQDRQFILSSKKLLLSDSGFYLCAWNHQVGGDTQYFGPGTRLTVL.

The chain employs TRBV5-8 and TRBJ2-7; perhaps TRBD1 as D (6 bases). The CDR3 extends over 15 amino acids. The germline CDR1 and CDR2 sequences are SGHTS and YDEGEE. V was pared by 6 bases and J by 2 bases, with 18 bases between. The CDR3: CASTRRRTEAYEQYF. The CDR3 nucleotides read TGTGCCAGCACCCGGAGGCGGACAGAGGCCTACGAGCAGTACTTC.

This clone has more than one count but fewer than ten. The chain employs TRBV6-5 and TRBJ2-7; D might be TRBD2 (5 bases). V lost 2 bases to trimming and J lost 3 bases, with 8 bases between them. Germline values: CDR1 MNHEY, CDR2 SVGAGI. The CDR3 covers 13 residues. The CDR3 nucleotides are TGTGCCAGCAGTTACGATCGGGGCTACGAGCAGTACTTC. It yields the protein CASSYDRGYEQYF.

The chain couples TRBV30 to TRBJ1-5; D remains ambiguous. The germline V and J ends were trimmed by 1 base and 6 bases, with 7 bases remaining between them. The germline gives CDR1 GTSNPN, CDR2 SVGIG (reference sequence). The CDR3 contains 12 residues. The CDR3 DNA follows: TGTGCCTGGAGTGCCCCCGGTCAGCCCCAGCATTTT. Amino acid sequence: CAWSAPGQPQHF.

V usage is TRBV5-6 and J usage is TRBJ2-7; D gene uncertain. V lost 2 bases and J 3 bases, leaving 12 bases between the germline ends. The CDR3 length is 14 residues. CDR1 SGHDT and CDR2 YYEEEE come from the germline V gene. The CDR3 sequence: CASSFGALIYEQYF. As DNA, the CDR3 is TGTGCCAGCAGCTTCGGAGCGCTAATCTACGAGCAGTACTTC.

J is TRBJ2-1 and V is TRBV9, with 9 bases lining up with TRBD2. The germline V gene encodes CDR1 SGDLS and CDR2 YYNGEE. V dropped 6 bases and J dropped 3; count of bases not matched to a gene: 10. This CDR3 comprises 16 residues. The CDR3 sequence: CASNPSGTSFYNEQFF. For the CDR3, the DNA is TGTGCCAGCAACCCATCCGGGACTAGCTTCTACAATGAGCAGTTCTTC.

This clone was detected once. Other DNA sequences in this sample translate to the same CDR3. The chain carries TRBV7-9 and TRBJ2-7; no clear D. The V end lost 6 bases, the J end lost 0 bases, and 6 bases lay between the germline ends. This CDR3 comprises 12 residues. Germline loops: CDR1 SEHNR, CDR2 FQNEAQ (reference sequence). The CDR3 region is CASSPLSYEQYF. The DNA of the CDR3 is TGTGCCAGCAGTCCCCTCTCCTACGAGCAGTACTTC.

The V call is TRBV2, the J call TRBJ2-1; TRBD2 matches at 7 bases. CDR3 size: 16 residues. With V trimmed by 6 bases and J by 4 bases, 12 bases remained unmatched. Germline CDR1 is SNHLY and CDR2 is FYNNEI. CDR3 loop: CASSDISGVVYNEQFF. CDR3 DNA: TGTGCCAGCAGCGACATCAGCGGGGTGGTTTACAATGAGCAGTTCTTC.

This clone turned up a few times. The V call is TRBV7-7, the J call TRBJ2-1; D is ambiguous. V shed 4 bases and J shed 0 bases, with 4 bases lying between them. CDR1 is SSHAT and CDR2 is FNYEAQ in the germline V gene (reference sequence). The CDR3 runs to 13 residues. The CDR3 region is CASSSSSYNEQFF. In DNA, the CDR3 is TGTGCCAGCAGCTCGAGCTCCTACAATGAGCAGTTCTTC.